This T cell receptor (beta chain) was retrieved from a study of cytomegalovirus exposure and HLA in healthy donors. General study points: Researchers counted 164 TCR beta chains as cytomegalovirus-associated. Accounts indicate the classifier identified cytomegalovirus status with strong specificity and sensitivity.

Germline CDR1 and CDR2: LNHNV and YYDKDF (reference sequence). The length of the CDR3 is 15 residues. V was pared by 0 bases and J by 12 bases, with 15 bases between. As for this clone: Its specificity is not known.

The PCR contained 60 Vbeta and 13 Jbeta primers. Authors' methods: It was a later analysis that counted roughly 79 million unique TCR beta chains, of which some 12 million were shared. Method: immunoSEQ multiplex PCR; TCRdb's copy keeps in-frame clones and lacks some. That table supplies the V and J calls and clone size; D and trimming were determined from the DNA. Of just over 60,000 clones in the sample, around 87% were seen once. Sequencing was performed on PBMCs. The sequence was obtained from a man younger than 30 in good health and CMV-seronegative. V usage is TRBV15 and J usage is TRBJ1-6; D possibly corresponds to TRBD1 (6 bases). Written as DNA, the CDR3 is TGTGCCACCAGCAGAGAGGGACATGGGGTTGGACCCCTCCACTTT. Protein product: CATSREGHGVGPLHF.